This TCR beta chain was sequenced for a study of T cell responses to AZD1222 COVID-19 vaccine. General study results and limits: Reportedly, nearly half of unique spike TCRs recognized epitopes outside B.1.351/B.1.1.7 mutations. The CD4 TCRs associated with vaccination extended across spike and predominated at 160-218 and 743-854.

V lost 5 bases to trimming and J lost 2 bases; unmatched junction nucleotides: 7. This CDR3 region has 15 residues. Germline V lookup: CDR1 LNHDA, CDR2 SQIVND (reference sequence). Libraries were prepared by immunoSEQ multiplex PCR; TCRdb keeps only in-frame clonotypes and omits some of them. The table includes approximately 140,000 clones, roughly nine tenths detected once. As concerns this clone: Antigen: not known.

Source: peripheral blood, taken 28 days after the second AZD1222 dose. The rearrangement links TRBV19 to TRBJ1-2; 8 positions agree with TRBD1. The TCR sequence derives from an adult who received the AZD1222 COVID-19 vaccine. CDR3: CASSVGQGGNYGYTF. The CDR3 nucleotides read TGTGCCAGTAGTGTCGGACAGGGCGGAAACTATGGCTACACCTTC.